Below, 2 T cell receptor beta chains from the same sample are listed, as sequenced in a study of blood T cells in healthy people across ages. Using a J-beta primer mix together with a sample-barcoded 5' primer, a second PCR was run for roughly 7 to 11 cycles. TCRdb reprocessed the 5' RACE reads via MiXCR and lists one record per CDR3 protein. The data contain around 1,600,000 distinct CDR3 sequences, 42% of them seen just once; the ten biggest clones take up approximately 4%. The sample was blood. These receptors were collected from a woman under 30 in good health.

The chain recombines TRBV9 with TRBJ1-2; D is ambiguous. This CDR3 has 15 residues. The germline V gene has CDR1 SGDLS and CDR2 YYNGEE. The V gene lost 3 bases and the J gene lost 7 bases, with 19 bases spanning the gap. DNA of the CDR3: TGTGCCAGCAGCGACGGACGGGAAGGGAATCGTGGCTACACCTTC. Translated: CASSDGREGNRGYTF.

This sequence joins TRBV29-1 and TRBJ2-3; TRBD1 aligns across 7 bases. Per germline, CDR1 SQVTM and CDR2 ANQGSEA. This CDR3 contains 13 residues. Losses at the gene ends were 8 bases for V and 1 base for J; bases not matched to a gene: 6. In DNA, the CDR3 is TGCAGCCCGATGGACAGGCGCACAGATACGCAGTATTTT. It encodes CSPMDRRTDTQYF.